One and the same sample provided the 11 T cell receptor beta chains below, sequenced in a study of blood T cell repertoires in COVID-19. TCRdb's copy holds only in-frame clones and misses some; the assay was immunoSEQ multiplex PCR. The table includes roughly 70,000 clones, 75% to 90% detected once. The sequenced material came from peripheral blood. The receptors here all came from a man at least 80 years old with COVID-19, enrolled during active disease.

V usage is TRBV5-1 and J usage is TRBJ2-2, with 7 bases that match TRBD1. Looked up from germline, CDR1 is SGHRS and CDR2 is YFSETQ. V lost 4 bases to trimming and J lost 3 bases; unmatched junction nucleotides: 6. The CDR3 totals 15 residues. The CDR3 protein is CASSTGQPDTGELFF. DNA of the CDR3: TGCGCCAGCAGCACGGGACAGCCGGACACCGGGGAGCTGTTTTTT.

This sequence joins TRBV5-4 and TRBJ1-2, with 8 bases identical to TRBD1. Germline V gene sequence: CDR1 SGHNT, CDR2 YYREEE (reference sequence). The ends lost 0 bases at V and 4 bases at J; junction bases unmatched: 14. The CDR3 length is 18 residues. CDR3 sequence: CASSLGTGWGSLGYGYTF. Written as DNA, the CDR3 is TGTGCCAGCAGCTTGGGGACAGGGTGGGGCTCACTAGGCTATGGCTACACCTTC.

As concerns this clone: Additional DNA sequences in this sample encode the identical CDR3. The chain couples TRBV10-3 to TRBJ1-1; the match to TRBD1 covers 8 bases. Germline trimming cut 2 bases from V and 4 bases from J; bases unmatched to any gene: 6. CDR1 and CDR2 (germline): ENHRY, SYGVKD. The CDR3 spans 15 residues. Here the CDR3 DNA reads TGTGCCATCAGTGAGCCTGGACAGGGTAGCACTGAAGCTTTCTTT. The encoded protein is CAISEPGQGSTEAFF.

The chain is built from TRBV4-2 and TRBJ1-2, with a weak D call TRBD1 (5 bases). The V gene's germline CDR1 is LGHNA and CDR2 YNFKEQ. This CDR3 spans 14 amino acids. V lost 1 base and J 6 bases, leaving 12 bases between the germline ends. CDR3 sequence: CASSQAGRSNGYTF. DNA for the CDR3: TGTGCCAGCAGCCAAGCAGGGAGGTCGAATGGCTACACCTTC.

The chain recombines TRBV25-1 with TRBJ1-2; D perhaps matches TRBD1 (6 bases). The CDR3 sequence is 14 residues long. Germline CDR1 is MGHDK and CDR2 is SYGVNS. The V and J ends lost 2 bases and 5 bases respectively, with 12 bases between them. CDR3 sequence reads: CASSEAGVGYGYTF. The CDR3, as DNA: TGTGCCAGCAGTGAAGCAGGGGTGGGGTATGGCTACACCTTC.

The chain is built from TRBV29-1 and TRBJ2-7; 10 bases are a match to TRBD2. V gave up 5 bases and J gave up 4 bases; unmatched junction bases: 2. The length of the CDR3 is 12 residues. The germline V gene encodes CDR1 SQVTM and CDR2 ANQGSEA. The CDR3: CSVWTSGYEQYF. Here the CDR3 DNA reads TGCAGCGTTTGGACTAGCGGTTACGAGCAGTACTTC.

The J gene is TRBJ1-6, the V gene TRBV27; D gene uncertain. Per germline, CDR1 MNHEY and CDR2 SMNVEV (reference sequence). This CDR3 is built from 14 residues. Trimming left V 2 bases short and J 8 bases short, with 10 bases between. The CDR3 here is CASSLRQEDSPLHF. The CDR3 nucleotides are TGTGCCAGCAGTTTACGGCAGGAAGATTCACCCCTCCACTTT.

The chain links TRBV3-1 (or the pseudogene TRBV3-2) to TRBJ1-1, with 7 bases fitting TRBD1. The ends lost 2 bases at V and 0 bases at J; junction bases unmatched: 12. The CDR3 is 18 amino acids. In germline, CDR1 is LGHDT, CDR2 YNNKEL (reference sequence). The CDR3 DNA follows: TGTGCCAGCAGCCAAAAGTTGACAGGGTTTTGGATGAACACTGAAGCTTTCTTT. This sequence encodes CASSQKLTGFWMNTEAFF.

The rearrangement joins TRBV5-1 to TRBJ1-4; 8 bases agree with TRBD1. CDR3 length equals 15 residues. Germline loops: CDR1 SGHRS, CDR2 YFSETQ. V dropped 2 bases and J dropped 6; count of bases not matched to a gene: 6. CDR3 nucleotides: TGCGCCAGCAGCTTTGGACAGGGTCTTGATGAAAAACTGTTTTTT. This sequence encodes CASSFGQGLDEKLFF.

This chain links TRBV9 with TRBJ1-6, with D hard to call. V was trimmed by 0 bases and J by 7 bases, leaving 11 bases between them. Germline V lookup: CDR1 SGDLS, CDR2 YYNGEE. The CDR3 spans 15 residues. CDR3 loop: CASSVANSLNSPLHF. CDR3 in DNA: TGTGCCAGCAGCGTAGCCAACAGCCTAAATTCACCCCTCCACTTT.

V usage is TRBV5-1 and J usage is TRBJ2-5; D call uncertain. The CDR3 sequence is 13 residues long. V gave up 2 bases and J gave up 5 bases, with 10 bases separating them. Germline V gene sequence: CDR1 SGHRS, CDR2 YFSETQ. The CDR3: CASSLNPRETQYF. In DNA form, the CDR3 reads TGCGCCAGCAGCTTAAACCCTAGGGAGACCCAGTACTTC.